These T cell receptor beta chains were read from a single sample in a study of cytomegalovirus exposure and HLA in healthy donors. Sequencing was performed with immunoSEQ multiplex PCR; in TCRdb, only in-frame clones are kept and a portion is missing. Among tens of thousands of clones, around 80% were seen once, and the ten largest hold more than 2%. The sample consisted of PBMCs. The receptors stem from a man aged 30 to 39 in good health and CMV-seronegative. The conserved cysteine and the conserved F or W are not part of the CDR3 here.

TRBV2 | ASRRDGTANTEAF
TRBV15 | ATSRDPRRGSGELF
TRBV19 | ASNQGINQPQH
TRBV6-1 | ASSESAIGTQY
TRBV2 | ASRDRAEQY
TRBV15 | ATSRQGGTEAF
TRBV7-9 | ASSDPREGGEQF
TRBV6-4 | ASSDSQGRNYNEQF
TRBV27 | ASSLSWGGGGYEQY
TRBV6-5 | ASRPGLRPPYEQY
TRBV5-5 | ASSSGVVAHQPQH
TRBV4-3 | ASSQDRGYYGYT
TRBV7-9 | ASSLVLADEAF
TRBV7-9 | ASSLPKDRDKDGYT
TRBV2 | ASSESPAGYEQY
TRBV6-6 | ASSYSTAKNTGELF
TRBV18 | ASSLQGYTEAF
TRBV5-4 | ASSQGGDQPQH
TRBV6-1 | ASSESWLGQGSYEQY
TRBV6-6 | SSSWGVAGADTQY
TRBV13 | ASSESGVETQY
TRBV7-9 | ASSDGSVVNTGELF
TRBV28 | ATSGTLNYRTSYEQY
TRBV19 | ASSISSTSGRVTNEQF
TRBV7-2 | ASSQTSGTYNEQF
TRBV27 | ASSLLSRGSTDTQY
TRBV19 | ASRRESSYEQY
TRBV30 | AWSTGLGNQPQH
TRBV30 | AWSVSIGSTKEQY
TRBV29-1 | SVAPSGLETQY
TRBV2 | ASSALPGTNTEAF
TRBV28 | ASSQLGREEETQY
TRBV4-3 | ASSQDVQGNYGYT
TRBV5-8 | ASSLTGANYGYT
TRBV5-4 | ASNLMLGGDTQY
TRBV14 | ASSQEGTVGGYT
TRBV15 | ATSRVRWETQY